These 22 T cell receptor beta chains came from one sample sequenced in a study of OX40 agonist ivuxolimab in advanced cancers. Repertoires were generated with immunoSEQ multiplex PCR, while TCRdb's copy carries only in-frame clones and drops some. The table has some 60,000 clones, 85% seen once. Here the sequenced sample was CD4+ or CD8+ T cells sorted from blood, taken in a trial of the OX40 agonist ivuxolimab. These receptors were collected from an adult with an advanced solid tumor such as melanoma, head and neck, liver or kidney cancer.

The chain links TRBV28 to TRBJ2-7, with TRBD2 matching 12 bases. J was trimmed by 6 bases and V by 6 bases; bases with no gene match: 9. CDR3 size: 15 residues. In germline, CDR1 is MDHEN, CDR2 SYDVKM. The CDR3 nucleotides are TGTGCCAGCAGCCTCTGGACTAGCGGGGCAGGCGAGCAGTACTTC. This encodes CASSLWTSGAGEQYF.

The genes are TRBV28 and TRBJ2-7, with unresolved D. V was shortened by 6 bases and J by 3 bases, with 27 bases between the two germline ends. This CDR3 contains 18 residues. From germline, CDR1 is MDHEN and CDR2 SYDVKM. This CDR3 is CASSDETKLDSYRYEQYF. CDR3 bases: TGTGCCAGCAGCGATGAAACTAAACTGGATTCCTACCGCTACGAGCAGTACTTC.

This rearrangement joins TRBV14 to TRBJ2-4, with TRBD1 identical over 9 bases. The length of the CDR3 is 16 residues. CDR1 SGHDN and CDR2 FVKESK come from the germline V gene. Losses at the gene ends were 4 bases for V and 7 bases for J; bases not matched to a gene: 11. CDR3 sequence reads: CASSPPGQGLGNIQYF. The CDR3 nucleotides are TGTGCCAGCAGCCCACCGGGACAGGGTTTGGGGAACATTCAGTACTTC.

The chain is built from TRBV10-3 and TRBJ2-1; TRBD1 matches at 7 bases. After removal of 2 bases from V and 0 bases from J, the junction contained 4 bases not matched to a gene. In germline, CDR1 is ENHRY, CDR2 SYGVKD. The CDR3 has 16 residues. The CDR3 reads CAISEGQAGSYNEQFF. The DNA of the CDR3 is TGTGCCATCAGTGAGGGACAGGCCGGCTCCTACAATGAGCAGTTCTTC.

The V gene is TRBV4-1, the J gene TRBJ2-5, with 9 positions matching TRBD1. The CDR3 extends over 16 amino acids. Losses at the gene ends were 2 bases for V and 2 bases for J; bases not matched to a gene: 6. Germline V CDR1 and CDR2: MGHRA, YSYEKL. The CDR3 nucleotides are TGCGCCAGCAGCCAACGACAGGGGGGGATTCAAGAGACCCAGTACTTC. Amino acid sequence: CASSQRQGGIQETQYF.

The chain carries TRBV19 and TRBJ2-4, with D maybe TRBD1 (6 bases). The CDR3 length is 17 residues. Germline CDR1 is LNHDA and CDR2 is SQIVND (reference sequence). V lost 6 bases to trimming and J lost 0 bases, with 18 bases between them. The CDR3 bases are TGTGCCAGTAGCTCAATAAAACAGGGTCTAGCCAAAAACATTCAGTACTTC. Its translation is CASSSIKQGLAKNIQYF.

This clone was seen a few times. The rearrangement uses TRBV6-1 and TRBJ2-5; D not certain. Germline assignment: CDR1 MNHNS and CDR2 SASEGT. V shed 1 base and J shed 5 bases, with 17 bases lying between them. This CDR3 comprises 16 residues. The DNA for the CDR3 is TGTGCCAGCAGTGAAGAGGCAGCTGGTTTACTGGAGACCCAGTACTTC. The encoded protein is CASSEEAAGLLETQYF.

This clone has only one observation. DNA for the CDR3: TGTGCCAGCAGTGTGGAGGGGTGCGGGGAGCTGTTTTTT. Amino acid sequence: CASSVEGCGELFF. The chain has TRBV2 and TRBJ2-2; perhaps TRBD2 as D (6 bases). Germline V CDR1 and CDR2: SNHLY, FYNNEI. The CDR3 length is 13 residues. Trimming stripped 4 bases from V and 7 bases from J, with 10 bases between.

The rearrangement joins TRBV12-5 to TRBJ2-2, with unresolved D. CDR3 size: 11 residues. Germline-derived CDR1 and CDR2 are LGHNT and FRNRAP. V was trimmed by 10 bases and J by 6 bases, leaving 9 bases between them. CDR3 sequence reads: CANEVAGELFF. As DNA, the CDR3 is TGTGCTAATGAGGTGGCCGGGGAGCTGTTTTTT.

In its sample, this clone was seen once. The genes are TRBV13 and TRBJ1-4; D is possibly TRBD1 (5 bases). The CDR3 is 15 amino acids. The germline gives CDR1 PRHDT, CDR2 FYEKMQ (reference sequence). The ends were cut back, 5 bases at V and 3 bases at J, with 13 bases in the middle. The DNA of the CDR3 is TGTGCCAGCAGCCCTAGGACAATGGCTAATGAAAAACTGTTTTTT. Translating gives CASSPRTMANEKLFF.

CDR3 sequence reads: CASSSSRSGQPQHF. Written as DNA, the CDR3 is TGTGCCAGCAGCTCCTCCCGAAGCGGTCAGCCCCAGCATTTT. The chain is built from TRBV7-9 and TRBJ1-5; D is uncertain. Germline V gene lookup returns CDR1 SEHNR and CDR2 FQNEAQ (reference sequence). The CDR3 consists of 14 residues. Deletions cut 4 bases from V and 6 bases from J, with 13 bases between.

The chain is built from TRBV5-6 and TRBJ2-5; 7 bases align to TRBD1. V dropped 3 bases and J dropped 1; count of bases not matched to a gene: 0. The length of the CDR3 is 13 residues. Germline V CDR1 and CDR2: SGHDT, YYEEEE. The CDR3 here is CASSWDSQETQYF. CDR3 sequence (DNA): TGTGCCAGCAGCTGGGACAGCCAAGAGACCCAGTACTTC.

This clone showed up just a few times. J is TRBJ1-2 and V is TRBV5-6; D is unclear. Germline V CDR1 and CDR2: SGHDT, YYEEEE. CDR3 size: 14 residues. Trimming took off 2 bases at V and 3 bases at J, with 11 bases between the two ends. DNA of the CDR3: TGTGCCAGCAGCTTCGGTAGGAGGGACTATGGCTACACCTTC. This codes for CASSFGRRDYGYTF.

The chain links TRBV29-1 to TRBJ2-1, with D hard to call. Germline lookup yields CDR1 SQVTM and CDR2 ANQGSEA. The CDR3 loop spans 14 amino acids. Trimming left V 4 bases short and J 4 bases short, with 14 bases between. The CDR3: CSVVGQSPYNEQFF. DNA of the CDR3: TGCAGCGTTGTAGGGCAGTCCCCTTACAATGAGCAGTTCTTC.

V gene TRBV4-1 combines with J gene TRBJ2-7, with 9 bases lining up with TRBD2. Germline CDR1 is MGHRA and CDR2 is YSYEKL. V shed 4 bases, J shed 2 bases, and the junction held 6 bases outside the gene matches. CDR3 length: 15 amino acids. The CDR3, as DNA: TGCGCCAGCAGCCCCGCCTCTAGCGGGACCTACGAGCAGTACTTC. This translates into CASSPASSGTYEQYF.

In this sample, this clone turned up once. The chain employs TRBV28 and TRBJ2-1, with 10 positions matching TRBD2. Germline V lookup: CDR1 MDHEN, CDR2 SYDVKM. CDR3 length: 14 amino acids. Unmatched junction bases numbered 4, after V lost 7 bases and J lost 4 bases. DNA for the CDR3: TGTGCCAGCACGGCTAGCGGGAGTTACAATGAGCAGTTCTTC. Encoded protein: CASTASGSYNEQFF.

The chain is built from TRBV27 and TRBJ1-4; D might be TRBD1 (6 bases). The CDR3 contains 15 residues. The germline V gene encodes CDR1 MNHEY and CDR2 SMNVEV (reference sequence). Trimming pared 0 bases from V and 7 bases from J, leaving 12 bases between. This chain's CDR3 is CASSLSGAWGEKLFF. The CDR3 DNA sequence: TGTGCCAGCAGTTTATCGGGGGCTTGGGGTGAAAAACTGTTTTTT.

This chain connects TRBV28 to TRBJ2-7, with a tentative D call TRBD2 (7 bases). Between the trimmed V and J ends, which lost 3 bases and 5 bases, there was a span of 20 bases. Germline V lookup: CDR1 MDHEN, CDR2 SYDVKM. This CDR3 is built from 16 residues. CDR3 nucleotide sequence: TGTGCCAGCAGTTTGGGGGGGGGCGCCGGACTAAACGAGCAGTACTTC. It is translated as CASSLGGGAGLNEQYF. The full variable domain, rest sourced from reference TRBV28 and TRBJ2-7, is DVKVTQSSRYLVKRTGEKVFLECVQDMDHENMFWYRQDPGLGLRLIYFSYDVKMKEKGDIPEGYSVSREKKERFSLILESASTNQTSMYLCASSLGGGAGLNEQYFGPGTRLTVT.

The chain uses TRBV18 and TRBJ2-1; D might be TRBD1 (6 bases). V lost 1 base to trimming and J lost 3 bases, with 19 bases between them. Per germline, CDR1 KGHSH and CDR2 LQKENI. The CDR3 is 18 residues long. This CDR3 is CASSPLVGPQGNYNEQFF. In DNA form, the CDR3 reads TGTGCCAGCTCACCACTTGTTGGGCCCCAGGGGAACTACAATGAGCAGTTCTTC.

The J gene is TRBJ2-7, the V gene TRBV6-1; tentatively, D is TRBD1 (6 bases). The V end was cut by 2 bases, the J end by 2 bases, with 7 bases between. The CDR3 is 13 residues long. Germline V gene lookup returns CDR1 MNHNS and CDR2 SASEGT. The chain's CDR3 is CASSETGPYEQYF. The CDR3 DNA follows: TGTGCCAGCAGTGAAACAGGGCCCTACGAGCAGTACTTC.

The chain carries TRBV7-9 and TRBJ2-5; no clear D gene. CDR1 is SEHNR and CDR2 is FQNEAQ in the germline V gene (reference sequence). The V gene lost 2 bases and the J gene lost 1 base, with 11 bases spanning the gap. The CDR3 is 15 residues long. The CDR3 region is CASSLLSPIQETQYF. Here the CDR3 DNA reads TGTGCCAGCAGCTTACTTAGCCCTATCCAAGAGACCCAGTACTTC.

The table lists this clone with a few counts. The rearrangement links TRBV6-5 to TRBJ1-3; 8 positions agree with TRBD1. Germline V gene data show CDR1 as MNHEY and CDR2 as SVGAGI. CDR3 length equals 15 residues. The V and J ends lost 6 bases and 0 bases, in that order; junction bases with no gene match: 4. Written as DNA, the CDR3 is TGTGCCAGCAGCCGGGACAGGATCTCTGGAAACACCATATATTTT. This encodes CASSRDRISGNTIYF.